This entry lists 6 T cell receptor beta chains sequenced from one sample in a study of blood T cells in healthy people across ages. It was with a sample-barcoded 5' primer and a J-beta primer mix that a second PCR of roughly 6 to 11 cycles was run. TCRdb reanalysed the 5' RACE reads using MiXCR and keeps one entry per CDR3 protein. Among 1.5 million to 2 million distinct CDR3 sequences listed, about 28% were seen once. The sequencing input was blood. The receptors shown here come from a woman aged 25 to 39 in good health.

This chain uses TRBV4-3 with TRBJ2-3, with a tentative D call TRBD2 (5 bases). The CDR3 runs to 15 residues. Germline CDR1 and CDR2: LGHNA and YSLEER. Trimming removed 0 bases at V and 1 base at J, with 8 bases between. CDR3 in amino acids: CASSQESSGTDTQYF. DNA for the CDR3: TGCGCCAGCAGCCAAGAAAGTAGCGGCACAGATACGCAGTATTTT.

The chain couples TRBV12-3 or TRBV12-4 to TRBJ2-7; D unclear. The CDR3 loop spans 13 amino acids. V lost 1 base and J lost 2, with 6 bases in between. The CDR3 region has the DNA TGTGCCAGCAGTTTAGACGTCACCTACGAGCAGTACTTC. Amino acids: CASSLDVTYEQYF.

As to this clonotype: A clone one base away is much larger, so this may be a read error. Since no conserved phenylalanine or tryptophan closes the CDR3, a read error is the likely cause. The chain couples TRBV29-1 to TRBJ2-1, with 7 bases that match TRBD2. J gave up 6 bases and V 1 base, and 12 bases lay outside the gene matches. The CDR3 length is 16 residues. Germline V lookup: CDR1 SQVTM, CDR2 ANQGSEA. The CDR3 DNA reads TGCAGCGTTGAAGGCGAGGGAGGGACCGACGTCAATGAGCAGTTCTTA. The encoded protein is CSVEGEGGTDVNEQFL.

This clonotype was observed a handful of times. V and J are TRBV3-1 and TRBJ2-3; 9 bases match TRBD2. The germline CDR1 and CDR2 sequences are LGHDT and YNNKEL (reference sequence). Trimming removed 10 bases from V and 0 bases from J; junction bases left unmatched: 11. The CDR3 totals 16 residues. CDR3 residues: CATRRSGGPSTDTQYF. As DNA, the CDR3 is TGTGCCACAAGACGCAGCGGGGGGCCTAGCACAGATACGCAGTATTTT.

There are a few counts of this clonotype. The rearrangement joins TRBV4-1 to TRBJ2-5; D is tentatively TRBD1 or TRBD2 (5 bases each). Germline values: CDR1 MGHRA, CDR2 YSYEKL. This CDR3 comprises 14 residues. V shed 8 bases and J shed 4 bases, with 17 bases lying between them. The CDR3 reads CASSVTGPRETQYF. DNA of the CDR3: TGCGCCAGCTCCGTGACGGGGCCCAGAGAGACCCAGTACTTC.

In regard to this clonotype: A much larger clone lies a single base off, so this may be a read error. CDR3: CASSMDREHEQYF. For the CDR3, the DNA is TGTGCCAGCAGCATGGACAGGGAACACGAGCAGTACTTC. The chain is built from TRBV10-3 and TRBJ2-7, with 8 bases lining up with TRBD1. Germline loops: CDR1 ENHRY, CDR2 SYGVKD. Trimming cost V 10 bases and J 5 bases; bases outside gene matches: 10. The CDR3 is 13 residues long.